Below, 5 T cell receptor beta chains from the same sample are listed, as sequenced in a study of cytomegalovirus exposure and HLA in healthy donors. 13 Jbeta primers and 60 Vbeta primers were used for the PCR. The data were produced by immunoSEQ multiplex PCR, yet TCRdb's version contains in-frame clones alone and is incomplete. The top ten clones hold about 6.8% of a sample with around 64,000 clones, just under 75% of them seen once. Sequencing was carried out using PBMCs. The receptor set was obtained from a man aged 30 to 39 in good health and CMV-seropositive.

The V and J genes are TRBV5-4 and TRBJ1-1; D uncertain. CDR3 length equals 12 residues. V shed 2 bases and J shed 5 bases, with 7 bases lying between them. Germline CDR1 is SGHNT and CDR2 is YYREEE (reference sequence). CDR3 loop: CASSFGGTEAFF. The CDR3 region has the DNA TGTGCCAGCAGCTTCGGAGGGACTGAAGCTTTCTTT.

A few counts support this clone. This chain uses TRBV2 with TRBJ1-4; D not resolved. In germline, CDR1 is SNHLY, CDR2 FYNNEI. The V gene lost 0 bases and the J gene lost 4 bases, with 6 bases spanning the gap. The CDR3 is made up of 14 amino acids. The CDR3 nucleotides are TGTGCCAGCAGTGAAGCTCGGGTTAATGAAAAACTGTTTTTT. Protein sequence: CASSEARVNEKLFF.

The rearrangement links TRBV2 to TRBJ1-4; D may be TRBD1 (5 bases). This CDR3 contains 17 residues. V was pared by 6 bases and J by 3 bases, with 20 bases between. Germline assignment: CDR1 SNHLY and CDR2 FYNNEI. CDR3 DNA: TGTGCCAGCAGACTCGAAGCTGGGGCTGGATCTAATGAAAAACTGTTTTTT. The encoded protein is CASRLEAGAGSNEKLFF. Full variable domain (missing parts from reference TRBV2 and TRBJ1-4): EPEVTQTPSHQVTQMGQEVILRCVPISNHLYFYWYRQILGQKVEFLVSFYNNEISEKSEIFDDQFSVERPDGSNFTLKIRSTKLEDSAMYFCASRLEAGAGSNEKLFFGSGTQLSVL.

The chain combines TRBV11-2 with TRBJ2-7, with TRBD2 matching over 9 bases. The CDR3 length is 16 residues. Germline values: CDR1 SGHAT, CDR2 FQNNGV. V shed 5 bases and J 6 bases; nucleotides not matched to a gene: 14. The CDR3 reads CASSPRLAAGVSEQYF. The DNA of the CDR3 is TGTGCCAGCAGCCCGCGACTAGCGGCGGGAGTAAGCGAGCAGTACTTC.

J is TRBJ2-3 and V is TRBV7-2; 10 bases are a match to TRBD2. V lost 5 bases to trimming and J lost 1 base; unmatched junction nucleotides: 3. Germline V gene sequence: CDR1 SGHTA, CDR2 FQGNSA. The CDR3 is made up of 15 amino acids. CDR3 bases: TGTGCCAGCAGCACACTAGCGGGGCGCACAGATACGCAGTATTTT. Translation: CASSTLAGRTDTQYF.